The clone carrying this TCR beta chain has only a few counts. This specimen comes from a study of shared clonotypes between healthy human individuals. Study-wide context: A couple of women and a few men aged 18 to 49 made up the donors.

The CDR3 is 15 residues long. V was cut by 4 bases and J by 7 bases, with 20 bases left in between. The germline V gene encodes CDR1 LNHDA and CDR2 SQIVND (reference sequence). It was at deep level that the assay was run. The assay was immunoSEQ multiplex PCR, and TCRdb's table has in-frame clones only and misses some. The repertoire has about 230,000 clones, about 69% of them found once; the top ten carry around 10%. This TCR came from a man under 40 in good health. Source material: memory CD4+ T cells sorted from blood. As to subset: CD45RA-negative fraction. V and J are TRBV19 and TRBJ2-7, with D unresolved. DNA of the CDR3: TGTGCCAGTAGTAGCCTAAGCCTCCGTTCGAGGGAGCAGTACTTC. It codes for CASSSLSLRSREQYF.